The source of this T cell receptor beta chain is a study of shared clonotypes between healthy human individuals. The data were produced by immunoSEQ multiplex PCR, yet TCRdb's version contains in-frame clones alone and is incomplete. The sample has some 500,000 clones; roughly three quarters are singletons. CDR1 is KGHSH, CDR2 LQKENI, per germline. Trimming cost V 5 bases and J 6 bases; bases outside gene matches: 10. The CDR3 spans 15 residues. Source material: PBMCs. The receptor was isolated from a woman in her 40s in good health. Some clones in this sample may be carry-over from other donors' samples. The V call is TRBV18, the J call TRBJ2-7; TRBD2 aligns across 10 bases. The CDR3 is CASSASGRADGEQYF. As DNA, the CDR3 is TGTGCCAGCTCAGCCAGCGGGAGGGCGGACGGCGAGCAGTACTTC.